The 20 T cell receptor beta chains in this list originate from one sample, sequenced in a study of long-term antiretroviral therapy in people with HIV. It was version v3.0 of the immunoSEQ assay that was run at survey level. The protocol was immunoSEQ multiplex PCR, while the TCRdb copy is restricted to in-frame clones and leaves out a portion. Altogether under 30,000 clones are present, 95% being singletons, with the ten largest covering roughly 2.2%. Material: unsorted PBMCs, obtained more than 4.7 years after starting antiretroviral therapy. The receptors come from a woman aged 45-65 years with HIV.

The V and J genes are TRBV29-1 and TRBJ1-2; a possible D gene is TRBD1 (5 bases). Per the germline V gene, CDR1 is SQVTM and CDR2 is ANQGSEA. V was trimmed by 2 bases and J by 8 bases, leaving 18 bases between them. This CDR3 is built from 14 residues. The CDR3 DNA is TGCAGCGTTGAAATCGTGGAGAGGGGAGGAGGCTACACCTTC. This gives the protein CSVEIVERGGGYTF.

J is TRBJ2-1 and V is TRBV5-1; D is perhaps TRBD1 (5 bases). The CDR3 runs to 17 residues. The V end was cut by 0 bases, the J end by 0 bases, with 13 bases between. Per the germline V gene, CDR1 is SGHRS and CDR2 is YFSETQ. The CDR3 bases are TGCGCCAGCAGCTTGGTCCCAACAGGCGGCTCCTACAATGAGCAGTTCTTC. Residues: CASSLVPTGGSYNEQFF.

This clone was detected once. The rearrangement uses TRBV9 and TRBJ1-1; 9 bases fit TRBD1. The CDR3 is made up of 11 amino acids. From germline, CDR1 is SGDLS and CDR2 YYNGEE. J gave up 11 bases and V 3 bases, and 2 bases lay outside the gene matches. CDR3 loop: CASSGDRGAFF. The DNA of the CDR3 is TGTGCCAGCAGCGGAGACAGGGGGGCTTTCTTT.

CDR3 in DNA: TGCGCCAGCAGCCAAGAAGAGCGCCCCACAGATACGCAGTATTTT. Translating gives CASSQEERPTDTQYF. V is TRBV4-1 and J is TRBJ2-3; D is unresolved. Germline CDR1 and CDR2: MGHRA and YSYEKL. With 0 bases removed from V and 2 bases from J, the gap between germline ends came to 9 bases. CDR3 length: 15 amino acids.

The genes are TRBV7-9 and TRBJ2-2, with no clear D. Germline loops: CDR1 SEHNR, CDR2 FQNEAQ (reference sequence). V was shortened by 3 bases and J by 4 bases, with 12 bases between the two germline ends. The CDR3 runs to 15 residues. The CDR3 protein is CASSFPKKSTGELFF. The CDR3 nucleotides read TGTGCCAGCAGCTTCCCCAAAAAAAGCACCGGGGAGCTGTTTTTT.

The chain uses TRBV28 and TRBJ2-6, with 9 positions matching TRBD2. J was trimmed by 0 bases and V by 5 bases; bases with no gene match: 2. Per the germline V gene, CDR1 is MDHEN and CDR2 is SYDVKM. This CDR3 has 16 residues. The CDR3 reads CASSTLAGSGANVLTF. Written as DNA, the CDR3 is TGTGCCAGCAGTACACTAGCGGGCTCTGGGGCCAACGTCCTGACTTTC. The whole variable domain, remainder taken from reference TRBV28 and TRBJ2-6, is DVKVTQSSRYLVKRTGEKVFLECVQDMDHENMFWYRQDPGLGLRLIYFSYDVKMKEKGDIPEGYSVSREKKERFSLILESASTNQTSMYLCASSTLAGSGANVLTFGAGSRLTVL.

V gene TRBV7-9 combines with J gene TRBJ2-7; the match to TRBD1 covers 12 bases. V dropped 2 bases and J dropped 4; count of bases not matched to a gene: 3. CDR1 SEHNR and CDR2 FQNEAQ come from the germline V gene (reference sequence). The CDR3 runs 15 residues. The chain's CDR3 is CASSLRDRGQYEQYF. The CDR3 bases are TGTGCCAGCAGCTTAAGGGACAGGGGGCAGTACGAGCAGTACTTC.

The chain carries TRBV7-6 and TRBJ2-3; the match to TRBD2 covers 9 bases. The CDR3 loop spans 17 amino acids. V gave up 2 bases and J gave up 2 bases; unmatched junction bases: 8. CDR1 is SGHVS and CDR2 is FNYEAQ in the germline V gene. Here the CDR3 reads CASSLLPSGTPTDTQYF. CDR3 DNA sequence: TGTGCCAGCAGCTTACTCCCTAGCGGGACCCCCACAGATACGCAGTATTTT.

The CDR3 DNA sequence: TGTGCCAGCAATTCCCGGAGACCTGGGACAGGGTTAGCCTACGAGCAGTACTTC. This gives the protein CASNSRRPGTGLAYEQYF. The chain joins TRBV2 to TRBJ2-7; 9 bases match TRBD1. Germline assignment: CDR1 SNHLY and CDR2 FYNNEI. V was pared by 7 bases and J by 2 bases, with 18 bases of the junction left unmatched. The CDR3 is 18 amino acids.

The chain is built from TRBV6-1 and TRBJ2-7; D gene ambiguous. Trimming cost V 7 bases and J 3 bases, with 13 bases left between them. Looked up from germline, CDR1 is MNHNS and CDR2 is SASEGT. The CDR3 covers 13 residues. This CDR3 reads CASKPRNGYEQYF. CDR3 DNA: TGTGCCAGCAAACCGAGGAATGGCTACGAGCAGTACTTC.

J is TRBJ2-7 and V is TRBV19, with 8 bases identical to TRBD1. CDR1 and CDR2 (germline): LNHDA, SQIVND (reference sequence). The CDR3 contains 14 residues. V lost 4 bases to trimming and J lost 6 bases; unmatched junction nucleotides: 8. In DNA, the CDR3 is TGTGCCAGTAGTAACCCCGGACAGGGCGGCGAGCAGTACTTC. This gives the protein CASSNPGQGGEQYF. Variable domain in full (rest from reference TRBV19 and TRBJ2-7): DGGITQSPKYLFRKEGQNVTLSCEQNLNHDAMYWYRQDPGQGLRLIYYSQIVNDFQKGDIAEGYSVSREKKESFPLTVTSAQKNPTAFYLCASSNPGQGGEQYFGPGTRLTVT.

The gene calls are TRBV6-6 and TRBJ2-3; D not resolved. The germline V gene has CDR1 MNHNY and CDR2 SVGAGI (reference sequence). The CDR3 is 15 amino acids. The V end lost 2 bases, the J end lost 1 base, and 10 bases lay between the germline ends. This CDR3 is CASSYQSPGTDTQYF. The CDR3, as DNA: TGTGCCAGCAGTTACCAATCCCCGGGCACAGATACGCAGTATTTT.

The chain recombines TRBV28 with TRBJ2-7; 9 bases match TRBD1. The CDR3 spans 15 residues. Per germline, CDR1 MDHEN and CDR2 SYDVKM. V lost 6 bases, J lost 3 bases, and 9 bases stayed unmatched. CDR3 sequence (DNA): TGTGCCAGCAGGAATCGGGACAGGGTAGGCTACGAGCAGTACTTC. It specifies CASRNRDRVGYEQYF.

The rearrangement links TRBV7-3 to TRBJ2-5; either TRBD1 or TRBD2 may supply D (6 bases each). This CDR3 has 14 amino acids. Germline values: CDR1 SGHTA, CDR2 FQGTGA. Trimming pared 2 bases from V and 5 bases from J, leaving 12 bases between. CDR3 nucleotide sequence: TGTGCCAGCAGCTTATCGGGGGCCCAGGAGACCCAGTACTTC. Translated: CASSLSGAQETQYF. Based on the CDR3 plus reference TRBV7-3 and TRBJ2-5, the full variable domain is GAGVSQTPSNKVTEKGKYVELRCDPISGHTALYWYRQSLGQGPEFLIYFQGTGAADDSGLPNDRFFAVRPEGSVSTLKIQRTERGDSAVYLCASSLSGAQETQYFGPGTRLLVL.

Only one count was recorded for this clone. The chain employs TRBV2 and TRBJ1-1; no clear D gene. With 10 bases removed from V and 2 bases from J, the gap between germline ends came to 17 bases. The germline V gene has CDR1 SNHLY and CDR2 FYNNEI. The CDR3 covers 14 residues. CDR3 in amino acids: CATSKKGFNTEAFF. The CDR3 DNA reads TGTGCCACCTCCAAAAAAGGGTTCAACACTGAAGCTTTCTTT.

The CDR3 nucleotides read TGTGCCAGCAGTTATATGGCTTACTCCTCCTACGAGCAGTACTTC. Translated, it gives CASSYMAYSSYEQYF. The chain employs TRBV6-6 and TRBJ2-5; D not certain. The J call may be faulty, since TRBJ2-7 better matches the DNA end. The CDR3 contains 15 residues. Germline loops: CDR1 MNHNY, CDR2 SVGAGI (reference sequence).

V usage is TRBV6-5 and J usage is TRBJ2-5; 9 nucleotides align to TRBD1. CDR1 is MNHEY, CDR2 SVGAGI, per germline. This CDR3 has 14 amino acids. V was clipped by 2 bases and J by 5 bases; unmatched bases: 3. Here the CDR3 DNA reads TGTGCCAGCAGTTACGACAGGGGGTCGGAGACCCAGTACTTC. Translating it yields CASSYDRGSETQYF.

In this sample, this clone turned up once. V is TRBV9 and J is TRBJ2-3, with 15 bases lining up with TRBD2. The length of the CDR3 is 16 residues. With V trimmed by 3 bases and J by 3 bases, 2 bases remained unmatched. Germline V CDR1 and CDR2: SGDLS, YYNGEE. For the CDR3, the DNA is TGTGCCAGCAGCGGCGGACTAGCGGGAGGGACAGATACGCAGTATTTT. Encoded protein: CASSGGLAGGTDTQYF.

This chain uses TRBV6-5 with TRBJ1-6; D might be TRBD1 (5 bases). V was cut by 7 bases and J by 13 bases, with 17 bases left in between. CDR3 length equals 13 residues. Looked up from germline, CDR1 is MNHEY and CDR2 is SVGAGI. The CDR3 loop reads CASMGTQGMPLHF. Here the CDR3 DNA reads TGTGCCAGCATGGGGACCCAAGGGATGCCCCTCCACTTT.

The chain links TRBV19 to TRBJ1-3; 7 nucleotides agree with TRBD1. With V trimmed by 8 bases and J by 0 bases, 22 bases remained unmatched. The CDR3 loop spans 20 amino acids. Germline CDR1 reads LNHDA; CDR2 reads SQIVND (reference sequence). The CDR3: CASSTRFSNPGGISGNTIYF. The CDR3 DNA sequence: TGTGCCAGTTCAACTCGCTTTTCCAATCCAGGGGGGATCTCTGGAAACACCATATATTTT.